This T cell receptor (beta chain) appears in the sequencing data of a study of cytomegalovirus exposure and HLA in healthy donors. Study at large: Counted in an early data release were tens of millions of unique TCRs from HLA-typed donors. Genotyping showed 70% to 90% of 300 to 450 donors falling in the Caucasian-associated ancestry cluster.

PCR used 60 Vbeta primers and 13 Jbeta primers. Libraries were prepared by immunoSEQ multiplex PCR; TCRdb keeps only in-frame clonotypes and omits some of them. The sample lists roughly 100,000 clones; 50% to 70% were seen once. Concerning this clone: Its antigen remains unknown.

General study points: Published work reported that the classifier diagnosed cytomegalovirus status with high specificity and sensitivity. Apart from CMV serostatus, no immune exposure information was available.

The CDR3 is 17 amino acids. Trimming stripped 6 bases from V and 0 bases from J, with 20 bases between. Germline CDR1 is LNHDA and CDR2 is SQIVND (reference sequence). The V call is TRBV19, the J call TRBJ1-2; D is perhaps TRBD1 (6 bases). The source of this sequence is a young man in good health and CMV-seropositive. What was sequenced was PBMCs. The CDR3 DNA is TGTGCCAGTAGCCAATCACAGGGAGAGGCCCCTAACTATGGCTACACCTTC. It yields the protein CASSQSQGEAPNYGYTF.